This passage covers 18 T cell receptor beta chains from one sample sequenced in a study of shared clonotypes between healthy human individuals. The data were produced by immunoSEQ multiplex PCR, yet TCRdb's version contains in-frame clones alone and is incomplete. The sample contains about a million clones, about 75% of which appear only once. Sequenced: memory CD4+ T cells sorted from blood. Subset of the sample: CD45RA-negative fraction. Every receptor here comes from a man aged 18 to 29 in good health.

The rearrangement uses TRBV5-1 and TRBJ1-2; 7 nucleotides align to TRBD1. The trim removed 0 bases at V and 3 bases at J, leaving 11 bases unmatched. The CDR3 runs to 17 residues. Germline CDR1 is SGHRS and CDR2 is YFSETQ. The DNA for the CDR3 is TGCGCCAGCAGCTTGGGTGGGACAGCGTTACAAGACTATGGCTACACCTTC. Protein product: CASSLGGTALQDYGYTF.

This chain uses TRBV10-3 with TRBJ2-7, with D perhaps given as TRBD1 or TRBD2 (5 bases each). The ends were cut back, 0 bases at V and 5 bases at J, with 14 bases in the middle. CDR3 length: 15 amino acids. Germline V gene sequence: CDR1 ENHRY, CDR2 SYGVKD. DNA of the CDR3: TGTGCCATCAGTGAGTCGGACGGGGCTAGGAACGAGCAGTACTTC. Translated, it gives CAISESDGARNEQYF.

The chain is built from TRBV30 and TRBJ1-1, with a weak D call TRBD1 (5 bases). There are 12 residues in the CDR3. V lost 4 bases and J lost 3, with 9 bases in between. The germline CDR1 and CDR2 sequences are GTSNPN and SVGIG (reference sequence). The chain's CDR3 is CAWIQGHTEAFF. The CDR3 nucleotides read TGTGCCTGGATTCAGGGTCACACTGAAGCTTTCTTT.

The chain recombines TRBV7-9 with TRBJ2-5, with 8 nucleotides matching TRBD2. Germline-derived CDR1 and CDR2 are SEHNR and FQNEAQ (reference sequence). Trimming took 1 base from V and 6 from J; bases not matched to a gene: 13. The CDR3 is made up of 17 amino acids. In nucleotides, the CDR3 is TGTGCCAGCAGCTTAGACCCCCTCCGGGGGGGCCAGAAGACCCAGTACTTC. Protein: CASSLDPLRGGQKTQYF.

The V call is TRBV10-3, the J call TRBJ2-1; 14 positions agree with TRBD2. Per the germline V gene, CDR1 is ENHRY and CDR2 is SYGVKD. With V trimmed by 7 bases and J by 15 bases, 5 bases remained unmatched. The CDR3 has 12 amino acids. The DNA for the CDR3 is TGTGCCATCAAGGGACTAGCGGGAGAGGGGTTCTTC. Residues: CAIKGLAGEGFF.

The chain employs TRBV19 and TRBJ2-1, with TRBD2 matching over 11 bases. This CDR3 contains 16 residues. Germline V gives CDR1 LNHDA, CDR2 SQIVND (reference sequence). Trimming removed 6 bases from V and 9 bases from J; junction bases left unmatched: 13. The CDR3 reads CASSIGLAGGPVEQFF. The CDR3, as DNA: TGTGCCAGTAGCATTGGATTAGCGGGAGGGCCGGTTGAGCAGTTCTTC.

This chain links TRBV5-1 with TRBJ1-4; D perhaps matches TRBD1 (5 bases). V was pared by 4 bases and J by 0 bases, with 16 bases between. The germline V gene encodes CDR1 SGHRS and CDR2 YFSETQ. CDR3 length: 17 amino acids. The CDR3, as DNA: TGCGCCAGCAGCCCCGGGGGAAAGGCCTCAACTAATGAAAAACTGTTTTTT. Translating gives CASSPGGKASTNEKLFF.

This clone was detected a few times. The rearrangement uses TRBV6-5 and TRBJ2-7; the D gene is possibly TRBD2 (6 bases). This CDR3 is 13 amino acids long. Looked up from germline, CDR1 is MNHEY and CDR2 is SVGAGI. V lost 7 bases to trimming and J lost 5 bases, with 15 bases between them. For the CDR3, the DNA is TGTGCCAGCAAAGTGGAGGGGTCCAACGAGCAGTACTTC. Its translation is CASKVEGSNEQYF.

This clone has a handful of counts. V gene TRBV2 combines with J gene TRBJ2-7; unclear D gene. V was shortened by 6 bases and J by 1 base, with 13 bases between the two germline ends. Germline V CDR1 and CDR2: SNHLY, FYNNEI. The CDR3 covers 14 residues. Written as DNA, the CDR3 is TGTGCCAGCAGAAAGGACGGTTTGTCCTACGAGCAGTACTTC. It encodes CASRKDGLSYEQYF.

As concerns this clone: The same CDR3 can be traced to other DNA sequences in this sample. The CDR3 reads CASSATGGNQPQHF. The CDR3 coding sequence is TGTGCCAGCAGCGCCACAGGGGGCAATCAGCCCCAGCATTTT. The chain couples TRBV5-5 to TRBJ1-5, with 7 bases lining up with TRBD1. This CDR3 is built from 14 residues. The germline gives CDR1 SGHKS, CDR2 YYEKEE (reference sequence). The V and J ends lost 4 bases and 2 bases, in that order; junction bases with no gene match: 3. The full variable domain, in which reference TRBV5-5 and TRBJ1-5 provide the parts outside the CDR3, is DAGVTQSPTHLIKTRGQQVTLRCSPISGHKSVSWYQQVLGQGPQFIFQYYEKEERGRGNFPDRFSARQFPNYSSELNVNALLLGDSALYLCASSATGGNQPQHFGDGTRLSIL.

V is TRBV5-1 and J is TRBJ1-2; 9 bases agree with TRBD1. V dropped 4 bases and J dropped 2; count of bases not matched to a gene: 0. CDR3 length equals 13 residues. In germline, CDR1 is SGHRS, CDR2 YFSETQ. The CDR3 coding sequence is TGCGCCAGCAGCGGACAGGGGAACTATGGCTACACCTTC. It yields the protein CASSGQGNYGYTF.

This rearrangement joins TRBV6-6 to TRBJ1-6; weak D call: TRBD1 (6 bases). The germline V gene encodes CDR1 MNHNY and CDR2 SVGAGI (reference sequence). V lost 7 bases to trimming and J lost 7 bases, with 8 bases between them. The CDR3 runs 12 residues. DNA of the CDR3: TGTGCCAGCAACGACAGGAATTCACCCCTCCACTTT. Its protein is CASNDRNSPLHF.

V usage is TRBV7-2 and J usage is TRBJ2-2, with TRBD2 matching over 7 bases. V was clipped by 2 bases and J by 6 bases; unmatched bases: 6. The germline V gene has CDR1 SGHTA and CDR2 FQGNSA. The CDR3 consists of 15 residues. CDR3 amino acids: CASSLRSGNAGELFF. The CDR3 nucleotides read TGTGCCAGCAGCTTAAGGAGCGGGAATGCCGGGGAGCTGTTTTTT.

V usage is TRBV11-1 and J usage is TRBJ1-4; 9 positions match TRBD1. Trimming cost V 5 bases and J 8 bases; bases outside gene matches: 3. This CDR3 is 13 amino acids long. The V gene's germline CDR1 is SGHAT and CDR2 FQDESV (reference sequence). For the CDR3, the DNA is TGTGCCAGCAGCCGGACAGGGGAGGAAAAACTGTTTTTT. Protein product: CASSRTGEEKLFF.

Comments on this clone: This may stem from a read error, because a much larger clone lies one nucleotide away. The CDR3 DNA sequence: TGTGCCAGCAGCTTCGGGGTCTACGAGCAGTACTTC. This gives the protein CASSFGVYEQYF. This chain uses TRBV7-8 with TRBJ2-7; possibly TRBD2 for D (5 bases). The germline CDR1 and CDR2 sequences are SGHVS and FQNEAQ. The CDR3 totals 12 residues. Between the trimmed V and J ends, which lost 3 bases and 3 bases, there was a span of 6 bases.

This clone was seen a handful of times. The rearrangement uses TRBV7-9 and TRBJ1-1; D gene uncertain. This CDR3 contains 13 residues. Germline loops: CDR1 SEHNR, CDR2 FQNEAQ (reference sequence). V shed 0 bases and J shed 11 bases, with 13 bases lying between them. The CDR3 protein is CASSLAEGGKAFF. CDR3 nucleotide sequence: TGTGCCAGCAGCTTAGCGGAGGGAGGCAAGGCTTTCTTT.

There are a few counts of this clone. CDR3 region: CASGADYGYTF. CDR3 coding DNA: TGTGCCTCAGGGGCCGACTATGGCTACACCTTC. The chain joins TRBV19 to TRBJ1-2; perhaps TRBD1 as D (6 bases). The CDR3 spans 11 residues. The V gene lost 11 bases and the J gene lost 3 bases, with 10 bases spanning the gap. Germline V CDR1 and CDR2: LNHDA, SQIVND (reference sequence).

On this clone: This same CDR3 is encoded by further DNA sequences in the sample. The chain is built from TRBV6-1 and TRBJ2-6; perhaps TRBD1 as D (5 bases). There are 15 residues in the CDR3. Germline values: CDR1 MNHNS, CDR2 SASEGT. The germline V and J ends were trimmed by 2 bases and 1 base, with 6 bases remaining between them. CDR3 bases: TGTGCCAGCAGTGAACAGGGTTCTGGGGCCAACGTCCTGACTTTC. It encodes CASSEQGSGANVLTF.